This T cell receptor beta chain was captured by sequencing in a study of breast tumors, draining lymph nodes, adjacent tissues. There are many counts of this clonotype. Its antigen is not identified. The CDR3 covers 18 residues. Trimming removed 3 bases from V and 0 bases from J; junction bases left unmatched: 7. Germline assignment: CDR1 KGHDR and CDR2 SFDVKD. Breast cancer patients provided tissue from their axillary draining lymph nodes. Findings and caveats of the study: Tumors had less TCR diversity than lymph nodes, more than nontumor tissue.

TCRdb passed the multiplex PCR reads through MiXCR, listing each CDR3 protein once. The table has roughly 100,000 distinct CDR3 sequences, around 30% seen once. The sequence came from a female donor with breast cancer. Some clones in this sample may be carry-over from other donors' samples. The sample taken for sequencing was axillary lymph node tissue. J is TRBJ2-6 and V is TRBV24-1, with 7 positions matching TRBD2. The CDR3 sequence is CATSDPSGGYSGANVLTF. CDR3 coding DNA: TGTGCCACCAGTGATCCCTCGGGGGGTTACTCTGGGGCCAACGTCCTGACTTTC.